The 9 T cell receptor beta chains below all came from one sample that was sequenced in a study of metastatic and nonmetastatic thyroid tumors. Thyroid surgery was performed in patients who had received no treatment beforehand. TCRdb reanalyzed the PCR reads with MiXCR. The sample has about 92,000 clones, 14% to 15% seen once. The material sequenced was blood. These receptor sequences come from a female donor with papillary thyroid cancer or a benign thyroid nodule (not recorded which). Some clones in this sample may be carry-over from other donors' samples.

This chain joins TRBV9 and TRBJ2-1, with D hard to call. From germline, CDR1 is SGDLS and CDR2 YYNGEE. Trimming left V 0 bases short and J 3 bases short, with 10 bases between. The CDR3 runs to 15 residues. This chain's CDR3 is CASSVAVGYYNEQFF. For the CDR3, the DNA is TGTGCCAGCAGCGTAGCGGTGGGTTACTACAATGAGCAGTTCTTC.

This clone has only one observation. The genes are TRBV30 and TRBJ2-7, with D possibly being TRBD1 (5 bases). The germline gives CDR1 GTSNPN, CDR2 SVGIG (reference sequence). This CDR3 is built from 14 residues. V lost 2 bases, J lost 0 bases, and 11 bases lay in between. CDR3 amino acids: CAWSYTDSSYEQYF. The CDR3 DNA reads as TGTGCCTGGAGTTATACCGACAGCTCCTACGAGCAGTACTTC.

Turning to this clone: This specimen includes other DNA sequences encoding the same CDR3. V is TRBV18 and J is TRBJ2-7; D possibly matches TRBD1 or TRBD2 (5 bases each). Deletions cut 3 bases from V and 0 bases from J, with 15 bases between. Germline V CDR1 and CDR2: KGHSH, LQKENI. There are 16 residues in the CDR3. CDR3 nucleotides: TGTGCCAGCTCACCTACTACGGGACGTGACTCCTACGAGCAGTACTTC. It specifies CASSPTTGRDSYEQYF.

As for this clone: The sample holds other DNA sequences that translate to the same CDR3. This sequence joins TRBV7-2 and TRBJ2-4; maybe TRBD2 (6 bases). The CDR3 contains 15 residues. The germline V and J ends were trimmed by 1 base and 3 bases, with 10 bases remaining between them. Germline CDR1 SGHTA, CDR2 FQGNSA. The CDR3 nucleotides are TGTGCCAGCAGCTTAGGCGGGACTGACAAAAACATTCAGTACTTC. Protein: CASSLGGTDKNIQYF.

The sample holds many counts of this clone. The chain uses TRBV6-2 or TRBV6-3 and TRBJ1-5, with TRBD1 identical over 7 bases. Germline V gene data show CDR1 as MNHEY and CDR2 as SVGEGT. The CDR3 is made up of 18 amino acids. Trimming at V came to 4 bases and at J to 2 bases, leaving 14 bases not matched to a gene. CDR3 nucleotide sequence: TGTGCCAGCAGTTCGAGGACAGGAGGGTGGTCAGGCAATCAGCCCCAGCATTTT. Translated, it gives CASSSRTGGWSGNQPQHF.

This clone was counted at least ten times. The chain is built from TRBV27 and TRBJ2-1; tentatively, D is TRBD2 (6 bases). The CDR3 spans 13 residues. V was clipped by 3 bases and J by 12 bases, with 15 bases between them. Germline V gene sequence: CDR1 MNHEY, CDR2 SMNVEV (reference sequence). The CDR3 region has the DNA TGTGCCAGCAGTTTTACCGGGAGCCCCATGCAGTTCTTC. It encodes CASSFTGSPMQFF.

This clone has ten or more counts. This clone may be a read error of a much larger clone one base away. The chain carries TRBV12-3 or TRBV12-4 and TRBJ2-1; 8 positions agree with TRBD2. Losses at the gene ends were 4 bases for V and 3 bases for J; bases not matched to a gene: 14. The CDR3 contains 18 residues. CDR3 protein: CASSSLVGSGVNYNEQFF. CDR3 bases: TGTGCCAGCAGTTCTCTAGTGGGTAGCGGGGTTAACTACAATGAGCAGTTCTTC.

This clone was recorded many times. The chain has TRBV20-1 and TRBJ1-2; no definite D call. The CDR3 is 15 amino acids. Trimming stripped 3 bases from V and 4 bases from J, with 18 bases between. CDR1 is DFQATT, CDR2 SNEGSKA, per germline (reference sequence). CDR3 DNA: TGCAGTGCTAGTTCGGGCAGCGGTTTCCCCTATGGCTACACCTTC. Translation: CSASSGSGFPYGYTF.

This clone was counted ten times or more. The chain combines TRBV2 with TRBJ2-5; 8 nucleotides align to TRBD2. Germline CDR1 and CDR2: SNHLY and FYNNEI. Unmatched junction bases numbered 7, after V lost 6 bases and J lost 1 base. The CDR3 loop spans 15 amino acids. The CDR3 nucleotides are TGTGCCAGCAGGACGGGGGGGCGGGTCCAAGAGACCCAGTACTTC. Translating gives CASRTGGRVQETQYF.